A selection of T cell receptor beta chains follows, all from one sample in a study of blood T cells in healthy people across ages. MiXCR, applied by TCRdb to the 5' RACE reads, yields one record per CDR3 protein. The sample shows 1.5 million to 2 million distinct CDR3 sequences, 28% of them seen only once. Sequences were obtained from blood. The origin of the receptors is a woman aged 30 to 39 in good health. CDR3s leave out the opening cysteine and the closing phenylalanine or tryptophan.

v_call cdr3_aa
TRBV28 ASSPWGDQTYEQY
TRBV9 ASSVFPTTSGSSYEQY
TRBV2 ASSEEGGASSYEQY
TRBV10-2 ASSESGLAGGAKQETQY
TRBV5-1 ASSLSTFSGANVLT
TRBV7-9 ASTSETGVVVNTEAF
TRBV30 AWSVRVQQETQY
TRBV5-5 ASSLVVLSSYEQY
TRBV15 ATSSGRNTYEQY
TRBV20-1 SATKRGGLEAQY
TRBV9 AGSTWTSGNGDEQF